Shown below are 26 T cell receptor beta chains from a single sample sequenced in a study of CD8 T cells in ankylosing spondylitis. In TCRdb, the 5' RACE reads were re-called with MiXCR into one record per CDR3 protein. The data hold around 220,000 distinct CDR3 sequences, with over 9.5% observed a single time. Sample: blood, either unsorted or a sorted T cell fraction (not recorded which). These receptors originate from a male donor with ankylosing spondylitis or in good health (not recorded which).

This clonotype occurred once. The V call is TRBV7-2, the J call TRBJ2-5, with 7 bases aligning to TRBD2. Germline V gene data show CDR1 as SGHTA and CDR2 as FQGNSA. The CDR3 runs to 14 residues. Trimming cost V 5 bases and J 5 bases; bases outside gene matches: 8. The CDR3 is CASSPWGAGETQYF. In nucleotides, the CDR3 is TGTGCCAGCAGCCCTTGGGGAGCGGGGGAGACCCAGTACTTC.

This clonotype was seen many times. The gene calls are TRBV9 and TRBJ2-1, with 8 bases aligning to TRBD1. In germline, CDR1 is SGDLS, CDR2 YYNGEE. J gave up 3 bases and V 4 bases, and 6 bases lay outside the gene matches. The CDR3 length is 15 residues. The CDR3 coding sequence is TGTGCCAGCAGCCCACTACAGGGGGTCTACAATGAGCAGTTCTTC. Its translation is CASSPLQGVYNEQFF.

J is TRBJ1-5 and V is TRBV20-1; perhaps TRBD1 as D (6 bases). The length of the CDR3 is 14 residues. Trimming left V 3 bases short and J 1 base short, with 10 bases between. Germline V lookup: CDR1 DFQATT, CDR2 SNEGSKA (reference sequence). CDR3 residues: CSASRRGSNQPQHF. In DNA, the CDR3 is TGCAGTGCTAGTCGGAGGGGGAGCAATCAGCCCCAGCATTTT.

The chain is built from TRBV6-5 and TRBJ1-6; no clear D. Germline values: CDR1 MNHEY, CDR2 SVGAGI. The germline V and J ends were trimmed by 6 bases and 7 bases, with 10 bases remaining between them. The CDR3 consists of 13 residues. CDR3 coding DNA: TGTGCCAGCAGCTTAACCATAAATTCACCCCTCCACTTT. It is translated as CASSLTINSPLHF.

This clonotype was detected many times. The chain links TRBV5-6 to TRBJ2-1, with D possibly matching TRBD1 (6 bases). Germline loops: CDR1 SGHDT, CDR2 YYEEEE. V was shortened by 9 bases and J by 3 bases, with 13 bases between the two germline ends. This CDR3 is 13 amino acids long. Here the CDR3 DNA reads TGTGCCACCCAAAGGGGGAGCTACAATGAGCAGTTCTTC. Translating it yields CATQRGSYNEQFF.

This clonotype has a handful of counts. The gene calls are TRBV7-2 and TRBJ2-1, with D unresolved. Germline V gene sequence: CDR1 SGHTA, CDR2 FQGNSA. With 6 bases removed from V and 13 bases from J, the gap between germline ends came to 16 bases. The CDR3 extends over 12 amino acids. CDR3 protein: CASSPPSENQFF. The CDR3 region has the DNA TGTGCCAGCAGTCCACCGTCGGAGAACCAGTTCTTC.

This clonotype was seen ten or more times. This sequence joins TRBV12-3 or TRBV12-4 and TRBJ1-1, with unresolved D. This CDR3 region has 11 residues. Trimming shortened V by 5 bases and J by 7 bases, and 8 bases separated the two germline ends. The CDR3 nucleotides are TGTGCCAGCAGTCTCTCGCGTGAAGCTTTCTTT. Translated: CASSLSREAFF.

This clonotype was counted at least ten times. The chain has TRBV5-1 and TRBJ2-5, with 13 bases identical to TRBD2. With V trimmed by 4 bases and J by 2 bases, 5 bases remained unmatched. The CDR3 is 16 amino acids. From germline, CDR1 is SGHRS and CDR2 YFSETQ. The CDR3 nucleotides are TGCGCCAGCAGCATGGGACTAGCGGGGTGGCAAGAGACCCAGTACTTC. It is translated as CASSMGLAGWQETQYF.

This clonotype came up many times. The CDR3 bases are TGTGCCAGCAGTTACTCGACAGGGAGCTCCTATAATTCACCCCTCCACTTT. Amino acid sequence: CASSYSTGSSYNSPLHF. The chain links TRBV6-5 to TRBJ1-6, with 7 nucleotides matching TRBD1. This CDR3 comprises 17 residues. Germline V gene sequence: CDR1 MNHEY, CDR2 SVGAGI. After removal of 0 bases from V and 0 bases from J, the junction contained 2 bases not matched to a gene.

This clonotype was picked up a small number of times. The J gene is TRBJ2-1, the V gene TRBV7-3, with D maybe TRBD2 (6 bases). CDR1 is SGHTA, CDR2 FQGTGA, per germline. V shed 5 bases and J shed 0 bases, with 11 bases lying between them. The CDR3 sequence is 15 residues long. In DNA form, the CDR3 reads TGTGCCAGCAGCCCCGGGACTTACTCCTACAATGAGCAGTTCTTC. This gives the protein CASSPGTYSYNEQFF.

This chain's CDR3 is CASSQGTGLNTEAFF. CDR3 bases: TGTGCCAGCAGCCAAGGAACAGGGCTGAACACTGAAGCTTTCTTT. The genes are TRBV3-1 and TRBJ1-1, with D maybe TRBD1 (6 bases). The CDR3 contains 15 residues. The V gene lost 1 base and the J gene lost 0 bases, with 9 bases spanning the gap. The germline V gene has CDR1 LGHDT and CDR2 YNNKEL (reference sequence).

The V call is TRBV5-6, the J call TRBJ2-1, with D maybe TRBD1 (6 bases). The germline CDR1 and CDR2 sequences are SGHDT and YYEEEE. The CDR3 is 16 amino acids. V lost 9 bases and J 3 bases, leaving 22 bases between the germline ends. The CDR3 nucleotides read TGTGCCACCTGGACTTGGCACAGGGCCGGCTACAATGAGCAGTTCTTC. As protein: CATWTWHRAGYNEQFF.

The rearrangement links TRBV15 to TRBJ1-5, with D possibly being TRBD1 (5 bases). CDR3 length equals 15 residues. Trimming removed 0 bases from V and 6 bases from J, with 12 bases in between. CDR1 and CDR2 (germline): LNHNV, YYDKDF (reference sequence). The CDR3, as DNA: TGTGCCACCAGCAGAGATCATCGGGGCCCTCAGCCCCAGCATTTT. Its protein is CATSRDHRGPQPQHF. Full variable domain (missing parts from reference TRBV15 and TRBJ1-5): DAMVIQNPRYQVTQFGKPVTLSCSQTLNHNVMYWYQQKSSQAPKLLFHYYDKDFNNEADTPDNFQSRRPNTSFCFLDIRSPGLGDTAMYLCATSRDHRGPQPQHFGDGTRLSIL.

The sample holds many counts of this clonotype. The J gene is TRBJ1-5, the V gene TRBV20-1; possible D gene TRBD1, 5 bases. With 5 bases removed from V and 2 bases from J, the gap between germline ends came to 16 bases. The CDR3 sequence is 15 residues long. Germline V gene sequence: CDR1 DFQATT, CDR2 SNEGSKA (reference sequence). DNA for the CDR3: TGCAGTGCTGGAGGTCGGGGGGTAGGCAATCAGCCCCAGCATTTT. It is translated as CSAGGRGVGNQPQHF.

The sample holds many counts of this clonotype. The rearrangement joins TRBV12-3 or TRBV12-4 to TRBJ1-2; D remains ambiguous. The CDR3 has 13 amino acids. V dropped 3 bases and J dropped 4 bases, with 9 bases sitting between them. This chain's CDR3 is CASSFSSRYGYTF. As DNA, the CDR3 is TGTGCCAGCAGTTTCAGCAGCCGCTATGGCTACACCTTC.

Concerning this clonotype: This sequence may be a read error, since a much larger clone differs from it by one base. The CDR3 coding sequence is TGCGCCAGCAGCCGACTTACAGGAGCTAGCTATGGCTACACCTTC. Amino acid sequence: CASSRLTGASYGYTF. The chain uses TRBV5-1 and TRBJ1-2, with D tentatively TRBD1 (5 bases). The CDR3 is 15 amino acids. Looked up from germline, CDR1 is SGHRS and CDR2 is YFSETQ. Trimming left V 4 bases short and J 4 bases short, with 17 bases between.

This clonotype has more than one count but fewer than ten. The J gene is TRBJ1-4, the V gene TRBV5-6, with 7 nucleotides matching TRBD1. V dropped 4 bases and J dropped 6; count of bases not matched to a gene: 12. The CDR3 has 16 amino acids. The V gene's germline CDR1 is SGHDT and CDR2 YYEEEE. This chain's CDR3 is CASSPSGGTMDEKLFF. CDR3 nucleotide sequence: TGTGCCAGCAGCCCCTCAGGGGGGACTATGGATGAAAAACTGTTTTTT. The full variable domain, completed using reference TRBV5-6 and TRBJ1-4, is DAGVTQSPTHLIKTRGQQVTLRCSPKSGHDTVSWYQQALGQGPQFIFQYYEEEERQRGNFPDRFSGHQFPNYSSELNVNALLLGDSALYLCASSPSGGTMDEKLFFGSGTQLSVL.

This clonotype has a count of ten or more. J is TRBJ2-2 and V is TRBV7-2; D might be TRBD1 (6 bases). CDR1 is SGHTA, CDR2 FQGNSA, per germline. The CDR3 is 12 amino acids. V was cut by 6 bases and J by 6 bases, with 8 bases left in between. CDR3: CASRYRAGELFF. CDR3 DNA: TGTGCCAGCAGATACAGGGCCGGGGAGCTGTTTTTT.

The V gene is TRBV6-1, the J gene TRBJ2-7; 8 bases agree with TRBD2. The junction had 9 bases not matched to a gene; V was cut back by 6 bases and J by 5 bases. There are 14 residues in the CDR3. From germline, CDR1 is MNHNS and CDR2 SASEGT. The CDR3 loop reads CASRPSGGAHEQYF. The CDR3 coding sequence is TGTGCCAGCAGACCCTCGGGGGGGGCGCACGAGCAGTACTTC.

This clonotype was observed a few times. This chain connects TRBV15 to TRBJ2-3, with D unclear. Germline V lookup: CDR1 LNHNV, CDR2 YYDKDF (reference sequence). Between the trimmed V and J ends, which lost 5 bases and 4 bases, there was a span of 10 bases. The CDR3 is 13 residues long. The DNA for the CDR3 is TGTGCCACCAGCCTCCGGCTTCCAGATACGCAGTATTTT. Protein: CATSLRLPDTQYF.

This clonotype has more than one count but fewer than ten. The rearrangement links TRBV6-4 to TRBJ2-3; possible D gene TRBD1, 6 bases. With 6 bases removed from V and 2 bases from J, the gap between germline ends came to 18 bases. The CDR3 totals 16 residues. Germline V gene lookup returns CDR1 MRHNA and CDR2 SNTAGT. CDR3 sequence reads: CASSPMDRGSTDTQYF. CDR3 DNA: TGTGCCAGCAGCCCGATGGACAGAGGATCCACAGATACGCAGTATTTT.

The table lists this clonotype with a few counts. The chain employs TRBV28 and TRBJ1-2; no definite D call. The ends were cut back, 7 bases at V and 6 bases at J, with 21 bases in the middle. The CDR3 has 15 residues. CDR1 and CDR2 from the germline V gene are MDHEN and SYDVKM. CDR3 sequence: CASTLIAYSEDGYTF. In DNA form, the CDR3 reads TGTGCCAGCACTCTAATAGCCTACTCTGAGGATGGCTACACCTTC.

This clonotype was counted many times. The chain uses TRBV12-3 or TRBV12-4 and TRBJ2-5, with D hard to call. CDR3 size: 12 residues. V shed 3 bases and J shed 6 bases, with 8 bases lying between them. The DNA of the CDR3 is TGTGCCAGCAGTTTCGACGGCAAGACCCAGTACTTC. Translating it yields CASSFDGKTQYF.

In nucleotides, the CDR3 is TGTGCCAGCAGTTACTGCCTAGCGGGGGTGTACTCCTACAATGAGCAGTTCTTC. Residues: CASSYCLAGVYSYNEQFF. This rearrangement joins TRBV6-2 or TRBV6-3 to TRBJ2-1; 10 bases fit TRBD2. V gave up 1 base and J gave up 0 bases; unmatched junction bases: 6. Germline V gene data show CDR1 as MNHEY and CDR2 as SVGEGT. The CDR3 totals 18 residues.

The table lists this clonotype with a few counts. The V gene is TRBV5-1, the J gene TRBJ2-7, with TRBD2 as a possible D gene (7 bases). Germline CDR1 and CDR2: SGHRS and YFSETQ. This CDR3 has 13 amino acids. V was trimmed by 3 bases and J by 4 bases, leaving 11 bases between them. CDR3 nucleotides: TGCGCCAGCAGCTCGCGGGGGCTTTACGAGCAGTACTTC. It yields the protein CASSSRGLYEQYF.

This clonotype has at least ten counts. This rearrangement joins TRBV27 to TRBJ2-7; 7 bases align to TRBD1. The CDR3 is 13 residues long. Per the germline V gene, CDR1 is MNHEY and CDR2 is SMNVEV (reference sequence). V was pared by 6 bases and J by 7 bases, with 9 bases of the junction left unmatched. CDR3 amino acids: CASSRDRTGEQYF. For the CDR3, the DNA is TGTGCCAGCAGCCGGGACAGAACGGGAGAGCAGTACTTC.